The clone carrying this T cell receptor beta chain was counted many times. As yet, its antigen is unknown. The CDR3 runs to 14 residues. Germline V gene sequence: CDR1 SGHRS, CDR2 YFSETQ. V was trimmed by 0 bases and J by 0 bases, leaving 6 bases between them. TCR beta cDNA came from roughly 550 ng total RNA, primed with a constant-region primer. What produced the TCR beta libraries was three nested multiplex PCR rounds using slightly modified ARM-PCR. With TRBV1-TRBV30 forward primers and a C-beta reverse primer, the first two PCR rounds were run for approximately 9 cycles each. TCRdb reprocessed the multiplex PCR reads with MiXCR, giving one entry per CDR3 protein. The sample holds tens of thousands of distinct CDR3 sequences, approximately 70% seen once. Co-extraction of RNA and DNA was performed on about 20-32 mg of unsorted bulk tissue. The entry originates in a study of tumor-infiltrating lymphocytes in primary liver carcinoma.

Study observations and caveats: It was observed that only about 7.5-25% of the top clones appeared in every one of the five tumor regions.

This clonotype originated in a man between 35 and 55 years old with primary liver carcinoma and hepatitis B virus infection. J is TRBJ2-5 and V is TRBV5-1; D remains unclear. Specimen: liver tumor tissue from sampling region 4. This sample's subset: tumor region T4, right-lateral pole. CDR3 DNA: TGCGCCAGCAGCTTGGAGGGCTACCAAGAGACCCAGTACTTC. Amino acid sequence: CASSLEGYQETQYF.